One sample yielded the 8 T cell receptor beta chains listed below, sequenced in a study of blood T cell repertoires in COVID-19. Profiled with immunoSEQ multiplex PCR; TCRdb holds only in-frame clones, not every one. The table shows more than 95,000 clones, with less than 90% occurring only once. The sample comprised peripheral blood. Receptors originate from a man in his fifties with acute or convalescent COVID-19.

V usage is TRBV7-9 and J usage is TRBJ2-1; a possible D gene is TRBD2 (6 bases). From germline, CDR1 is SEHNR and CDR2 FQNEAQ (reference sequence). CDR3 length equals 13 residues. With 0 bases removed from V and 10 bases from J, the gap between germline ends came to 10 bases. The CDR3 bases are TGTGCCAGCAGCTTAGCGGGACTTGCGGAGCAGTTCTTC. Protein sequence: CASSLAGLAEQFF.

The CDR3 DNA reads TGTGCCAGCTCACCGCGGACAAATCAAGAGACCCAGTACTTC. This sequence encodes CASSPRTNQETQYF. J is TRBJ2-5 and V is TRBV18; TRBD1 is a possible D gene (5 bases). Per the germline V gene, CDR1 is KGHSH and CDR2 is LQKENI. The CDR3 consists of 14 residues. V lost 3 bases, J lost 2 bases, and 10 bases lay in between.

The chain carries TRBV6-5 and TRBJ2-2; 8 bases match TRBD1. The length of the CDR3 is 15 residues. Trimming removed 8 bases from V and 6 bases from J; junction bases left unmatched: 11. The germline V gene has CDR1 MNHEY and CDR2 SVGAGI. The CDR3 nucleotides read TGTGCCAGCCGCCCCTCGTCAGGGGGCTCCGGGGAGCTGTTTTTT. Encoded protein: CASRPSSGGSGELFF.

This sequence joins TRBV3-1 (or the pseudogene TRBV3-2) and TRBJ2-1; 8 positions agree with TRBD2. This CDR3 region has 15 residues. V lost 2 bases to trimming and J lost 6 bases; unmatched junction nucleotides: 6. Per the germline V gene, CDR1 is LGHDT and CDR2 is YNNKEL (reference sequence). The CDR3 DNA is TGTGCCAGCAGCCAAAAAGCGGGGGTTACCAATGAGCAGTTCTTC. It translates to CASSQKAGVTNEQFF.

The CDR3, as DNA: TGTGCCAGCAGCTTGTCAGGGAACTATGGCTACACCTTC. Amino acids: CASSLSGNYGYTF. The V call is TRBV5-6, the J call TRBJ1-2; D possibly corresponds to TRBD1 (5 bases). The CDR3 is 13 amino acids. The V gene lost 1 base and the J gene lost 2 bases, with 6 bases spanning the gap. Germline lookup yields CDR1 SGHDT and CDR2 YYEEEE. Using reference TRBV5-6 and TRBJ1-2 for the parts outside the CDR3, the full variable domain is DAGVTQSPTHLIKTRGQQVTLRCSPKSGHDTVSWYQQALGQGPQFIFQYYEEEERQRGNFPDRFSGHQFPNYSSELNVNALLLGDSALYLCASSLSGNYGYTFGSGTRLTVV.

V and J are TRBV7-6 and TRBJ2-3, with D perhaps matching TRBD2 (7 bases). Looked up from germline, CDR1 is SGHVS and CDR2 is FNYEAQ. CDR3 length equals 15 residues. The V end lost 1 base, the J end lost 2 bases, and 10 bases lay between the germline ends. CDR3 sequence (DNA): TGTGCCAGCAGCTTAGGAGGGGGGGTCACAGATACGCAGTATTTT. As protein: CASSLGGGVTDTQYF.

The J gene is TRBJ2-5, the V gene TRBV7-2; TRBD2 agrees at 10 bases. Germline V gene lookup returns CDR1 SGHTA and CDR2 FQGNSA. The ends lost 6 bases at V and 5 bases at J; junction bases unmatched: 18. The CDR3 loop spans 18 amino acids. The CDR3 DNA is TGTGCCAGCAGTCCCTCGGCCCTAGCGGGAGCCCCGGGGGAGACCCAGTACTTC. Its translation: CASSPSALAGAPGETQYF.

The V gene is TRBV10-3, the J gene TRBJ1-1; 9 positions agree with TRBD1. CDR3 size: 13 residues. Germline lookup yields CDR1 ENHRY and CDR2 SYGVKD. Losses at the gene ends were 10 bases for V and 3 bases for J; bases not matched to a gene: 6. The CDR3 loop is CATGQGRHTEAFF. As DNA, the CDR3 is TGTGCCACCGGACAGGGGAGGCACACTGAAGCTTTCTTT.